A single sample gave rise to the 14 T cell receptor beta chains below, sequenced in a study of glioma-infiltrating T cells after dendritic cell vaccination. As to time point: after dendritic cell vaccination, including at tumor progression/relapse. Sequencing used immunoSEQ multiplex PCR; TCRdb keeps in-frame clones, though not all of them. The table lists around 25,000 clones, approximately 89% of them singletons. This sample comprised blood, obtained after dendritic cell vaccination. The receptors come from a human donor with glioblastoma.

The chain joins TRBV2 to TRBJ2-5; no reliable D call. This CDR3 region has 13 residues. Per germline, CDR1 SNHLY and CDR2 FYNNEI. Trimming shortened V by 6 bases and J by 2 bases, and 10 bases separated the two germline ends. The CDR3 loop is CASRGELQETQYF. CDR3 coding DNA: TGTGCCAGCAGGGGCGAGCTTCAAGAGACCCAGTACTTC.

The CDR3 loop reads CASSGTSGDSYEQYF. CDR3 nucleotide sequence: TGTGCCAGCAGCGGCACTAGCGGGGATTCCTACGAGCAGTACTTC. The chain links TRBV9 to TRBJ2-7, with 10 bases aligning to TRBD2. This CDR3 contains 15 residues. Germline loops: CDR1 SGDLS, CDR2 YYNGEE. The J segment lost 1 base and the V segment lost 3 bases, leaving 4 bases of the junction unmatched. Based on the CDR3 plus reference TRBV9 and TRBJ2-7, the full variable domain is DSGVTQTPKHLITATGQRVTLRCSPRSGDLSVYWYQQSLDQGLQFLIQYYNGEERAKGNILERFSAQQFPDLHSELNLSSLELGDSALYFCASSGTSGDSYEQYFGPGTRLTVT.

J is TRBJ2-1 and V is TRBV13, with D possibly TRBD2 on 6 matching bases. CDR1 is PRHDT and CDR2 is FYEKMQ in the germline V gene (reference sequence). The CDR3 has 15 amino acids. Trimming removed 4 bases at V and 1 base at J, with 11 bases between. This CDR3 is CASSWGLLSYNEQFF. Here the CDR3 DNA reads TGTGCCAGCAGCTGGGGACTCCTTTCCTACAATGAGCAGTTCTTC.

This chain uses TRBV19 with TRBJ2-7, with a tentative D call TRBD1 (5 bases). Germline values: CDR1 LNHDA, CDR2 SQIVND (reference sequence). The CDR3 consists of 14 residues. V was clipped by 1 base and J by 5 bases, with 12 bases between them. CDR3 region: CASSIGRASDEQYF. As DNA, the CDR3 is TGTGCCAGTAGTATAGGCAGGGCGTCAGACGAGCAGTACTTC.

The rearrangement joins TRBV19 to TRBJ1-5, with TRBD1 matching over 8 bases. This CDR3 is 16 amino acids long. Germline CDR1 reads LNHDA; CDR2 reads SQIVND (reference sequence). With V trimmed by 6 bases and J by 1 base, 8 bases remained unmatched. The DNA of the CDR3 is TGTGCCAGTAGCAACAGGGGGAAGGGGAGCAATCAGCCCCAGCATTTT. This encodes CASSNRGKGSNQPQHF. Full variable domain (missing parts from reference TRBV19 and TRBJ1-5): DGGITQSPKYLFRKEGQNVTLSCEQNLNHDAMYWYRQDPGQGLRLIYYSQIVNDFQKGDIAEGYSVSREKKESFPLTVTSAQKNPTAFYLCASSNRGKGSNQPQHFGDGTRLSIL.

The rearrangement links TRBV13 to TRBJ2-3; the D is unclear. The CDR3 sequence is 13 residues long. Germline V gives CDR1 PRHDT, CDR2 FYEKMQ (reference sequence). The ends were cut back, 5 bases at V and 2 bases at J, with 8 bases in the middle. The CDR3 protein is CASSTGNTDTQYF. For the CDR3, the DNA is TGTGCCAGCAGCACCGGTAACACAGATACGCAGTATTTT. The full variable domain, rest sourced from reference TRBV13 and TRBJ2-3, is AAGVIQSPRHLIKEKRETATLKCYPIPRHDTVYWYQQGPGQDPQFLISFYEKMQSDKGSIPDRFSAQQFSDYHSELNMSSLELGDSALYFCASSTGNTDTQYFGPGTRLTVL.

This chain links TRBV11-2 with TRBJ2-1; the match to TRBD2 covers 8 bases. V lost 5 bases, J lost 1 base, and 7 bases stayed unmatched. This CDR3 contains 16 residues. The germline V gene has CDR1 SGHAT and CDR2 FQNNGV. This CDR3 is CASSPLAATSYNEQFF. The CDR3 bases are TGTGCCAGCAGCCCACTAGCGGCGACATCCTACAATGAGCAGTTCTTC.

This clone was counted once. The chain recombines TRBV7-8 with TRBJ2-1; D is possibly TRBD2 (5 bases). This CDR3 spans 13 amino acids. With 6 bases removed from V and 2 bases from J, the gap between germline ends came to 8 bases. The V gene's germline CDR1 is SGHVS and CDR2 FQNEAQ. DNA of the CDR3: TGTGCCAGCAGATACGGGACCTACAATGAGCAGTTCTTC. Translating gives CASRYGTYNEQFF.

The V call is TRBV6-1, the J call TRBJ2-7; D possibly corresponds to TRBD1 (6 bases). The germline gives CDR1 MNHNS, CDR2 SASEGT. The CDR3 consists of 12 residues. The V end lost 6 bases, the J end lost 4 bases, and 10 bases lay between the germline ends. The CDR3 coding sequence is TGTGCCAGCAGGAGGGGGTATTACGAGCAGTACTTC. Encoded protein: CASRRGYYEQYF.

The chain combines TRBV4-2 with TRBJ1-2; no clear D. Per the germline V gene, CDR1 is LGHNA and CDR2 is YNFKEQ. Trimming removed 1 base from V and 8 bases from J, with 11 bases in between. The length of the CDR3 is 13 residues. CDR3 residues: CASSQGDPRGYTF. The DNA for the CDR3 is TGTGCCAGCAGCCAAGGTGACCCGCGGGGCTACACCTTC.

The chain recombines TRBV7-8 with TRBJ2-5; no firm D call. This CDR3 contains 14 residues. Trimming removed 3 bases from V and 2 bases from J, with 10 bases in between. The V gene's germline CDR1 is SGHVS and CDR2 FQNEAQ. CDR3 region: CASSLASLQETQYF. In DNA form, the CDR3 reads TGTGCCAGCAGCTTGGCTAGTCTACAAGAGACCCAGTACTTC. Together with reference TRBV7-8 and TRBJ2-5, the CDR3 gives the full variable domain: GAGVSQSPRYKVAKRGQDVALRCDPISGHVSLFWYQQALGQGPEFLTYFQNEAQLDKSGLPSDRFFAERPEGSVSTLKIQRTQQEDSAVYLCASSLASLQETQYFGPGTRLLVL.

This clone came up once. DNA of the CDR3: TGTGCCAGCAGCTTAGAAGGGGGGAGGGACATTCAGTACTTC. Protein product: CASSLEGGRDIQYF. The chain is built from TRBV13 and TRBJ2-4; D might be TRBD2 (7 bases). In germline, CDR1 is PRHDT, CDR2 FYEKMQ (reference sequence). Trimming took 1 base from V and 8 from J, leaving 12 bases between them. The CDR3 consists of 14 residues.

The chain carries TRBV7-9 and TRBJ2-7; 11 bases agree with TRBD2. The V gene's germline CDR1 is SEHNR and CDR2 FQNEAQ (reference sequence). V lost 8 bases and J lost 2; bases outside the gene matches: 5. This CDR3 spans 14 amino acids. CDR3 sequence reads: CASRPTSGTYEQYF. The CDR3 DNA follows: TGTGCCAGCCGCCCGACTAGCGGGACCTACGAGCAGTACTTC.

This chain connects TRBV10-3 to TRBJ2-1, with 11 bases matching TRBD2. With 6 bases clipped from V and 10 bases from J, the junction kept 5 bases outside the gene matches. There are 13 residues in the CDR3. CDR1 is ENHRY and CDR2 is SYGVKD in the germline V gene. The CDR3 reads CAISPSGGREQFF. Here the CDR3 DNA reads TGTGCCATCAGCCCTAGCGGGGGGAGGGAGCAGTTCTTC.